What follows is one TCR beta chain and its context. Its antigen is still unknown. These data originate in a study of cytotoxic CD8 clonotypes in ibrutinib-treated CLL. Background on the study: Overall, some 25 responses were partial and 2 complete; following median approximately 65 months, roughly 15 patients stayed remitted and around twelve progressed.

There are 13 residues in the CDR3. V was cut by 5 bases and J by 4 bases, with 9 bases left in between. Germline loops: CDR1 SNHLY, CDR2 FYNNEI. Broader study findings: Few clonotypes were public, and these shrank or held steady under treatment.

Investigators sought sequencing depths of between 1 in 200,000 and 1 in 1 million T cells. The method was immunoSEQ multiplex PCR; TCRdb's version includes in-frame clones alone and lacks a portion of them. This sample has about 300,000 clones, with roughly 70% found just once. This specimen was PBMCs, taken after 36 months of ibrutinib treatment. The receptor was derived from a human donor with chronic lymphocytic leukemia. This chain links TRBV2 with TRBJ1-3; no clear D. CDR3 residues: CASSLTSGNTIYF. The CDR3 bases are TGTGCCAGCAGTTTAACAAGCGGAAACACCATATATTTT. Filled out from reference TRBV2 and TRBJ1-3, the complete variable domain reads EPEVTQTPSHQVTQMGQEVILRCVPISNHLYFYWYRQILGQKVEFLVSFYNNEISEKSEIFDDQFSVERPDGSNFTLKIRSTKLEDSAMYFCASSLTSGNTIYFGEGSWLTVV.